The next 21 T cell receptor beta chains were all read from a single sample in a study of T cell responses to AZD1222 COVID-19 vaccine. The protocol was immunoSEQ multiplex PCR, while the TCRdb copy is restricted to in-frame clones and leaves out a portion. The profile shows about 70,000 clones, 83% of them singletons. This material consisted of peripheral blood, taken 28 days after the second AZD1222 dose. Receptors originate from an adult who received the AZD1222 COVID-19 vaccine.

J is TRBJ2-7 and V is TRBV4-1; the D is unclear. The CDR3 sequence is 13 residues long. The germline gives CDR1 MGHRA, CDR2 YSYEKL. Deletions cut 1 base from V and 5 bases from J, with 9 bases between. The CDR3 region is CASSQVRQNEQYF. CDR3 bases: TGCGCCAGCAGCCAAGTTCGGCAGAACGAGCAGTACTTC.

The V call is TRBV11-2, the J call TRBJ1-2, with TRBD1 identical over 9 bases. The V gene's germline CDR1 is SGHAT and CDR2 FQNNGV. With 7 bases clipped from V and 10 bases from J, the junction kept 7 bases outside the gene matches. The CDR3 spans 12 residues. This CDR3 is CASKGDRADYTF. CDR3 nucleotide sequence: TGTGCCAGCAAAGGGGACAGGGCGGACTACACCTTC.

This clone appeared once. This sequence joins TRBV6-5 and TRBJ1-1, with D unresolved. The CDR3 extends over 11 amino acids. CDR1 is MNHEY, CDR2 SVGAGI, per germline. Trimming cost V 8 bases and J 0 bases, with 4 bases left between them. The CDR3 region is CASVLNTEAFF. The CDR3 DNA sequence: TGTGCCAGCGTCTTGAACACTGAAGCTTTCTTT.

This clone was seen just once. This sequence joins TRBV7-8 and TRBJ2-3, with D possibly being TRBD1 or TRBD2 (6 bases each). Germline V gene lookup returns CDR1 SGHVS and CDR2 FQNEAQ. The CDR3 is made up of 14 amino acids. The V gene lost 1 base and the J gene lost 4 bases, with 9 bases spanning the gap. The CDR3 region is CASSLGGAPDTQYF. DNA for the CDR3: TGTGCCAGCAGCTTAGGGGGGGCTCCAGATACGCAGTATTTT.

The rearrangement links TRBV7-2 to TRBJ2-5, with D perhaps TRBD1 (6 bases). Per the germline V gene, CDR1 is SGHTA and CDR2 is FQGNSA. Trimming shortened V by 6 bases and J by 3 bases, and 17 bases separated the two germline ends. The CDR3 is 15 amino acids. CDR3 in DNA: TGTGCCAGCAGTTTATACGGGACACGAGAAGAGACCCAGTACTTC. It is translated as CASSLYGTREETQYF.

This clone showed up just once. The chain has TRBV19 and TRBJ2-7; 10 bases line up with TRBD1. The CDR3 length is 15 residues. V was clipped by 5 bases and J by 3 bases; unmatched bases: 7. Germline CDR1 reads LNHDA; CDR2 reads SQIVND (reference sequence). As DNA, the CDR3 is TGTGCCAGTAGTCCCGACAGGGGGCATCTCTACGAGCAGTACTTC. This sequence encodes CASSPDRGHLYEQYF.

A few counts support this clone. This may be a read error, as it is one base from a much larger clone. The chain combines TRBV14 with TRBJ2-2; tentative D call: TRBD2 (6 bases). The CDR3 has 16 residues. V was trimmed by 0 bases and J by 7 bases, leaving 15 bases between them. Germline-derived CDR1 and CDR2 are SGHDN and FVKESK. CDR3 amino acids: CASSQENGGAGGELFF. The DNA for the CDR3 is TGTGCCAGCAGCCAAGAGAATGGAGGGGCGGGCGGGGAGCTGTTTTTT.

The table lists this clone with a count of one. V usage is TRBV12-5 and J usage is TRBJ1-1; D not certain. V was cut by 4 bases and J by 4 bases, with 16 bases left in between. CDR3 size: 15 residues. Germline values: CDR1 LGHNT, CDR2 FRNRAP. The CDR3 is CASGSAGGLLTEAFF. The CDR3 DNA is TGTGCTAGTGGTTCCGCCGGAGGGCTCCTCACTGAAGCTTTCTTT.

Only a few counts were recorded for this clone. The genes are TRBV19 and TRBJ2-2; D is undetermined. The CDR3 loop spans 14 amino acids. V was cut by 9 bases and J by 1 base, with 12 bases left in between. CDR1 and CDR2 (germline): LNHDA, SQIVND (reference sequence). The CDR3 here is CASSGLENTGELFF. The DNA for the CDR3 is TGTGCCAGCTCGGGTCTCGAGAACACCGGGGAGCTGTTTTTT. The full variable domain, in which reference TRBV19 and TRBJ2-2 provide the parts outside the CDR3, is DGGITQSPKYLFRKEGQNVTLSCEQNLNHDAMYWYRQDPGQGLRLIYYSQIVNDFQKGDIAEGYSVSREKKESFPLTVTSAQKNPTAFYLCASSGLENTGELFFGEGSRLTVL.

The chain uses TRBV5-6 and TRBJ1-1; maybe TRBD1 (5 bases). CDR3 length: 13 residues. Per germline, CDR1 SGHDT and CDR2 YYEEEE. Trimming removed 1 base at V and 6 bases at J, with 10 bases between. CDR3 nucleotide sequence: TGTGCCAGCAGCTTGTACGGGGGTCCTGAAGCTTTCTTT. Protein: CASSLYGGPEAFF. The full variable domain, with the rest looked up from reference TRBV5-6 and TRBJ1-1, is DAGVTQSPTHLIKTRGQQVTLRCSPKSGHDTVSWYQQALGQGPQFIFQYYEEEERQRGNFPDRFSGHQFPNYSSELNVNALLLGDSALYLCASSLYGGPEAFFGQGTRLTVV.

The sample holds one count of this clone. The chain couples TRBV5-4 to TRBJ1-4; D might be TRBD1 (6 bases). Trimming took off 3 bases at V and 5 bases at J, with 14 bases between the two ends. Germline V gene data show CDR1 as SGHNT and CDR2 as YYREEE (reference sequence). The CDR3 runs to 15 residues. The CDR3 DNA follows: TGTGCCAGCAGCTCACCGGGGGCCGACAATGAAAAACTGTTTTTT. It is translated as CASSSPGADNEKLFF.

The chain joins TRBV5-1 to TRBJ1-1, with a weak D call TRBD1 (6 bases). V gave up 4 bases and J gave up 5 bases, with 12 bases separating them. This CDR3 has 13 amino acids. In germline, CDR1 is SGHRS, CDR2 YFSETQ. The CDR3 DNA reads as TGCGCCAGCAGCCTACAGGGCGGTACTGAAGCTTTCTTT. It specifies CASSLQGGTEAFF. Supplemented by reference TRBV5-1 and TRBJ1-1, the full variable domain reads KAGVTQTPRYLIKTRGQQVTLSCSPISGHRSVSWYQQTPGQGLQFLFEYFSETQRNKGNFPGRFSGRQFSNSRSEMNVSTLELGDSALYLCASSLQGGTEAFFGQGTRLTVV.

The V call is TRBV4-1, the J call TRBJ1-2; D is unclear. CDR1 is MGHRA, CDR2 YSYEKL, per germline. The CDR3 is 14 amino acids. V shed 0 bases and J shed 2 bases, with 7 bases lying between them. DNA for the CDR3: TGCGCCAGCAGCCAAGATCCCGCGAACTATGGCTACACCTTC. Its translation is CASSQDPANYGYTF.

The count of this clone is one. The V and J genes are TRBV19 and TRBJ2-7; no clear D. CDR1 and CDR2 (germline): LNHDA, SQIVND (reference sequence). The CDR3 totals 14 residues. V was pared by 0 bases and J by 0 bases, with 6 bases between. The CDR3 DNA reads TGTGCCAGTAGTATAGATCTACTCTCCTACGAGCAGTACTTC. Translation: CASSIDLLSYEQYF.

Note on this clone: A read error may produce the germline difference seen at one junction end. This chain joins TRBV3-1 (or the pseudogene TRBV3-2) and TRBJ1-1; maybe TRBD1 (6 bases). In germline, CDR1 is LGHDT, CDR2 YNNKEL (reference sequence). CDR3 size: 16 residues. CDR3 DNA: TGTGCCGGCAGCCAAGGTCGGGCAGGGAGGGGGTCGGAGGCTTTCTTT. Translating gives CAGSQGRAGRGSEAFF.

The V and J genes are TRBV14 and TRBJ2-5, with D uncertain. CDR3 length: 15 residues. Germline V gene sequence: CDR1 SGHDN, CDR2 FVKESK. Trimming cost V 4 bases and J 9 bases, with 21 bases left between them. DNA of the CDR3: TGTGCCAGCAGCCCCTCTGGTGTTCTCGGTTCGGCCCAGTACTTC. It specifies CASSPSGVLGSAQYF. The full variable domain, with the rest looked up from reference TRBV14 and TRBJ2-5, is EAGVTQFPSHSVIEKGQTVTLRCDPISGHDNLYWYRRVMGKEIKFLLHFVKESKQDESGMPNNRFLAERTGGTYSTLKVQPAELEDSGVYFCASSPSGVLGSAQYFGPGTRLLVL.

The chain couples TRBV7-9 to TRBJ2-2, with TRBD2 as a possible D gene (6 bases). Germline values: CDR1 SEHNR, CDR2 FQNEAQ (reference sequence). The CDR3 spans 13 residues. Trimming left V 2 bases short and J 5 bases short, with 6 bases between. CDR3 residues: CASSLLATGELFF. CDR3 sequence (DNA): TGTGCCAGCAGCTTACTAGCGACCGGGGAGCTGTTTTTT.

The chain joins TRBV7-2 to TRBJ1-2, with 8 bases lining up with TRBD1. In germline, CDR1 is SGHTA, CDR2 FQGNSA. The junction had 7 bases not matched to a gene; V was cut back by 4 bases and J by 0 bases. CDR3 length: 16 residues. Here the CDR3 reads CASSSPLRGPNYGYTF. The CDR3 DNA reads TGTGCCAGCAGCTCCCCCCTCAGGGGGCCTAACTATGGCTACACCTTC.

This rearrangement joins TRBV21-1 to TRBJ2-3; no check of the table's D call, TRBD2, against the DNA was made. TRBV21-1 is marked as a pseudogene. There are 18 residues in the CDR3. CDR3 amino acids: CASSKVRVAGGRADTQYF. The CDR3 region has the DNA TGTGCCAGCAGCAAAGTTCGAGTCGCGGGGGGGCGCGCAGATACGCAGTATTTT.

This sequence joins TRBV12-3 or TRBV12-4 and TRBJ1-1; perhaps TRBD1 as D (6 bases). V gave up 5 bases and J gave up 5 bases, with 9 bases separating them. CDR3 size: 12 residues. CDR3 region: CASSPGTTEAFF. The CDR3 bases are TGTGCCAGCAGTCCCGGGACAACTGAAGCTTTCTTT.

This rearrangement joins TRBV3-1 (or the pseudogene TRBV3-2) to TRBJ2-2; unclear D gene. This CDR3 spans 12 amino acids. Germline lookup yields CDR1 LGHDT and CDR2 YNNKEL (reference sequence). V was trimmed by 2 bases and J by 2 bases, leaving 0 bases between them. The CDR3 is CASSQNTGELFF. The CDR3 coding sequence is TGTGCCAGCAGCCAAAACACCGGGGAGCTGTTTTTT.